This entry concerns a single TCR beta chain. Its cognate antigen is unknown. V was trimmed by 5 bases and J by 1 base, leaving 11 bases between them. CDR1 and CDR2 from the germline V gene are MNHEY and SMNVEV (reference sequence). This CDR3 contains 14 residues. Generated by immunoSEQ multiplex PCR, the TCRdb table keeps only in-frame clones and is missing some. This sample has about 190,000 clones; about 82% occur once, and the top ten carry over 1.3%. The entry originates in a study of cytomegalovirus exposure and HLA in healthy donors. At the level of the study: Both the approximately 130 validation repertoires and the 600 to 700 first-cohort repertoires used the same platform, as reported by a later analysis.

Whole-study results and caveats: According to a later analysis, TCR clusters from the first cohort tended to co-occur in the roughly 120 validation repertoires.

Sample: PBMCs. This chain connects TRBV27 to TRBJ1-1, with D perhaps TRBD1 (6 bases). The TCR sequence derives from a woman aged 18-29 years in good health and CMV-seronegative. This chain's CDR3 is CASSRQDQNTEAFF. CDR3 bases: TGTGCCAGCAGTCGACAGGATCAGAACACTGAAGCTTTCTTT.